The clone carrying this TCR beta chain was observed a handful of times. This specimen comes from a study of tumor-infiltrating lymphocytes in oesophageal squamous cell carcinoma. TCRdb ran MiXCR on the PCR reads and lists one entry per CDR3 protein. The sample includes about 17,000 distinct CDR3 sequences, around 50% of them seen just once. CDR1 SGHTA and CDR2 FQGTGA come from the germline V gene. V was cut by 2 bases and J by 2 bases, with 12 bases left in between. The CDR3 loop spans 15 amino acids. The sequence derives from a female donor with esophageal squamous cell carcinoma. The chain combines TRBV7-3 with TRBJ2-5, with D unresolved. The sequencing input was normal esophageal tissue next to the tumor. This CDR3 reads CASSLGGGSQETQYF. CDR3 sequence (DNA): TGTGCCAGCAGCTTAGGTGGTGGCTCTCAAGAGACCCAGTACTTC.